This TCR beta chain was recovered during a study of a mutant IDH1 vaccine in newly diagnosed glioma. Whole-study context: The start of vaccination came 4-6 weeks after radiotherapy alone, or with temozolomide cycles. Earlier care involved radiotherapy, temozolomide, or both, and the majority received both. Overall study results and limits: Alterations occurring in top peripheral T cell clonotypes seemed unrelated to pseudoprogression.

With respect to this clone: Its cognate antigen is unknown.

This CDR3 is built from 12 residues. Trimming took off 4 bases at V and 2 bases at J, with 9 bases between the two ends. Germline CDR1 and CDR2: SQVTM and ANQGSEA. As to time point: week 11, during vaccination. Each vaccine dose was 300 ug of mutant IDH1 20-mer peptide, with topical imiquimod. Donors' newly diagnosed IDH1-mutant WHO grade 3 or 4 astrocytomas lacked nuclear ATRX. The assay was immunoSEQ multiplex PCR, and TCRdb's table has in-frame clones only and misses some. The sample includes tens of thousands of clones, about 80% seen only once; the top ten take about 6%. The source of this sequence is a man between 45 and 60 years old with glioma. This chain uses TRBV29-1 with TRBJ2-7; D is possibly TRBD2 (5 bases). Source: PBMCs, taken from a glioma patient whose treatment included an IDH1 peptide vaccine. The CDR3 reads CSVAAATYEQYF. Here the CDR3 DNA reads TGCAGCGTTGCAGCGGCCACCTACGAGCAGTACTTC.